The rows below give T cell receptor beta chains drawn from one sample of a study of control samples from healthy donors and cancer patients. Sequenced by immunoSEQ multiplex PCR; TCRdb stores in-frame clones only, minus some. The sample holds 100,000 to 150,000 clones, roughly 87% seen once. Sequences were obtained from blood. These receptors originate from a man in his late teens or twenties in good health. CDR3s include the opening cysteine and the closing phenylalanine or tryptophan. Each record gives: V gene, D gene, clone size, J gene, CDR3 DNA, CDR3 protein. D genes are given only for firm matches. Clone size is not always given. Where it is, it says once, few, many or a class for expanded clones.

V gene: TRBV6-1; D gene: TRBD1; clone size: NA; J gene: TRBJ1-4; CDR3 DNA: TGTGCCAGCAGTGATTCGTACAGGGGGCAGGGTGAAAAACTGTTTTTT; CDR3 protein: CASSDSYRGQGEKLFF
V gene: TRBV25-1; D gene: NA; clone size: NA; J gene: TRBJ2-2; CDR3 DNA: TGTGCCAGCAATCCCGACTACACCGGGGAGCTGTTTTTT; CDR3 protein: CASNPDYTGELFF
V gene: TRBV6-2/TRBV6-3; D gene: TRBD1; clone size: NA; J gene: TRBJ2-7; CDR3 DNA: TGTGCCAGCAGCCAGGGACAGGACCCTACGAAGCAGTACTTC; CDR3 protein: CASSQGQDPTKQYF
V gene: TRBV30; D gene: TRBD2; clone size: NA; J gene: TRBJ2-3; CDR3 DNA: TGTGCCTGGAGTGAGGGACTAGCGGGAGTAGATACGCAGTATTTT; CDR3 protein: CAWSEGLAGVDTQYF
V gene: TRBV4-1; D gene: NA; clone size: NA; J gene: TRBJ2-7; CDR3 DNA: TGCGCCAGCAGCCAAGCAACAGGGCAGCCCTTCTACGAGCAGTACTTC; CDR3 protein: CASSQATGQPFYEQYF
V gene: TRBV28; D gene: NA; clone size: few; J gene: TRBJ2-7; CDR3 DNA: TGTGCCAGCAGTTTACTACGGGAGAAAGCCTACGAGCAGTACTTC; CDR3 protein: CASSLLREKAYEQYF
V gene: TRBV7-2; D gene: TRBD1; clone size: once; J gene: TRBJ2-7; CDR3 DNA: TGTGCCAGCAGCCCGGAATCGACAGGGGCCGAGCAGTACTTC; CDR3 protein: CASSPESTGAEQYF
V gene: TRBV30; D gene: NA; clone size: NA; J gene: TRBJ2-5; CDR3 DNA: TGTGCCTGGAGTCAAACTCAAGAGACCCAGTACTTC; CDR3 protein: CAWSQTQETQYF
V gene: TRBV6-2/TRBV6-3; D gene: TRBD2; clone size: NA; J gene: TRBJ2-3; CDR3 DNA: TGTGCCAGCAGTTTCCAAGCGGGACGACCCGGTGGGGATACGCAGTATTTT; CDR3 protein: CASSFQAGRPGGDTQYF
V gene: TRBV27; D gene: TRBD1; clone size: NA; J gene: TRBJ2-1; CDR3 DNA: TGTGCCAGCAAAAAACAGGGGCTCGCCGGGCATGAGCAGTTCTTC; CDR3 protein: CASKKQGLAGHEQFF
V gene: TRBV7-6; D gene: TRBD2; clone size: few; J gene: TRBJ2-7; CDR3 DNA: TGTGCCAGCAGTAAAGGACTAGCGGGTTACGAGCAGTACTTC; CDR3 protein: CASSKGLAGYEQYF
V gene: TRBV28; D gene: NA; clone size: NA; J gene: TRBJ2-2; CDR3 DNA: TGTGCCAGCAGCCGCCGGGGCCGCCCCGGGGAGCTGTTTTTT; CDR3 protein: CASSRRGRPGELFF
V gene: TRBV7-3; D gene: NA; clone size: NA; J gene: TRBJ1-3; CDR3 DNA: TGTGCCAGCAGCTTAGACCCCGGCCTCTCTGGAAACACCATATATTTT; CDR3 protein: CASSLDPGLSGNTIYF
V gene: TRBV28; D gene: NA; clone size: NA; J gene: TRBJ2-7; CDR3 DNA: TGTGCCAGCAGCCTTCAATACGAGCAGTACTTC; CDR3 protein: CASSLQYEQYF
V gene: TRBV11-2; D gene: TRBD1; clone size: NA; J gene: TRBJ2-7; CDR3 DNA: TGTGCCAGCAGCGAAGACAGGGGGTTCTCCTACGAGCAGTACTTC; CDR3 protein: CASSEDRGFSYEQYF
V gene: TRBV7-2; D gene: TRBD2; clone size: medium-sized; J gene: TRBJ2-1; CDR3 DNA: TGTGCCAGCAGCTTAGTGGGTAGCGGGAGAAGGAATGAGCAGTTCTTC; CDR3 protein: CASSLVGSGRRNEQFF
V gene: TRBV18; D gene: TRBD1; clone size: NA; J gene: TRBJ2-3; CDR3 DNA: TGTGCCAGCTCATCACAGGGGGCAGATACGCAGTATTTT; CDR3 protein: CASSSQGADTQYF
V gene: TRBV3-1/TRBV3-2; D gene: NA; clone size: NA; J gene: TRBJ2-5; CDR3 DNA: TGTGCCAGCAGCCAGGTGGGGCGCCTGGGGGAGACCCAGTACTTC; CDR3 protein: CASSQVGRLGETQYF
V gene: TRBV19; D gene: NA; clone size: NA; J gene: TRBJ1-1; CDR3 DNA: TGTGCCAGCACGACAGTCCTAGGGGGGAACACTGAAGCTTTCTTT; CDR3 protein: CASTTVLGGNTEAFF
V gene: TRBV9; D gene: NA; clone size: NA; J gene: TRBJ2-1; CDR3 DNA: TGTGCCAGCAGCGTACAGAGCTCCTACAATGAGCAGTTCTTC; CDR3 protein: CASSVQSSYNEQFF
V gene: TRBV6-5; D gene: NA; clone size: NA; J gene: TRBJ2-7; CDR3 DNA: TGTGCCAGCAGTAACCAGGGACTCAGCTACGAGCAGTACTTC; CDR3 protein: CASSNQGLSYEQYF